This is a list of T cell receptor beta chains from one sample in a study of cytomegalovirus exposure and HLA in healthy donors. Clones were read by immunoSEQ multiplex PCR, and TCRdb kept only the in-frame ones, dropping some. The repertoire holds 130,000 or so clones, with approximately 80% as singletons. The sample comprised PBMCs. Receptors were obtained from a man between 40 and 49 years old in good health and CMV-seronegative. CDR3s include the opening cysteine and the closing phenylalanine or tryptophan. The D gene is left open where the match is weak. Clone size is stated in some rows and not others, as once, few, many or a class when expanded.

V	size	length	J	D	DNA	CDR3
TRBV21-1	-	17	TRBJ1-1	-	TGTGCCAGCAGCAAAAATTACTGGGGACACAGAACCACTGAAGCTTTCTTT	CASSKNYWGHRTTEAFF
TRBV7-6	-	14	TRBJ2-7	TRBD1	TGTGCCAGCAGTCCCGACAGGGGCCCGTACGAGCAGTACTTC	CASSPDRGPYEQYF
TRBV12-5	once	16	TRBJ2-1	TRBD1	TGTGCTAGTGGTGGATGGGACAGGGTTACCTACAATGAGCAGTTCTTC	CASGGWDRVTYNEQFF
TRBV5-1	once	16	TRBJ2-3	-	TGCGCCAGCAGCGACGTAGGTGGTAGCGAAAGGGATACGCAGTATTTT	CASSDVGGSERDTQYF
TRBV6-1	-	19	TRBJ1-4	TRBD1	TGTGCCAGCAGTGAGTCACAGGGGGCATATCTTATTACTAATGAAAAACTGTTTTTT	CASSESQGAYLITNEKLFF
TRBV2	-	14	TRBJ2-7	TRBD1	TGTGCCAGCAGGGGGTGGACAGGGAGGTACGAGCAGTACTTC	CASRGWTGRYEQYF
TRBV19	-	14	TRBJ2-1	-	TGTGCCAGTAGTATAGCGGGATTTCCCAATGAGCAGTTCTTC	CASSIAGFPNEQFF
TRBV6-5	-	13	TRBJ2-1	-	TGTGCCAGCAGGGTCAACGGTGTGAATGAGCAGTTCTTC	CASRVNGVNEQFF
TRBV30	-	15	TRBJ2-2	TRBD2	TGTGCCTGCGCGGGGGCAAGCGGGAGTACCGGGGAGCTGTTTTTT	CACAGASGSTGELFF
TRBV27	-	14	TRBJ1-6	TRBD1	TGTGCCAGCAGTTTTTTTGACAGGGGGCAACCCCTCCACTTT	CASSFFDRGQPLHF
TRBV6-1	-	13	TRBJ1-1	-	TGTGCCAGCAGTGATTGGGGACAAACTGAAGCTTTCTTT	CASSDWGQTEAFF
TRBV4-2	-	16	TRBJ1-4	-	TGTGCCAGCAGCCAAACGTTCGGCGGTCAGAATGAAAAACTGTTTTTT	CASSQTFGGQNEKLFF
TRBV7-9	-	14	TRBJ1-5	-	TGTGCCAGCAGCTCCGCCTTGGAGGGGAAGCCCCAGCATTTT	CASSSALEGKPQHF
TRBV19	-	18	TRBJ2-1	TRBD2	TGTGCCAGTAGTACCCCCCTAGCGGGAGTGATGTCCTACAATGAGCAGTTCTTC	CASSTPLAGVMSYNEQFF
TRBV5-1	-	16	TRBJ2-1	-	TGCGCCAGCAGCTTGATGTCAGGGGAGAGTTACAATGAGCAGTTCTTC	CASSLMSGESYNEQFF
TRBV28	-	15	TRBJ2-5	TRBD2	TGTGCCAGCAGGTCCAGCGGGGGACCTCGGGAGACCCAGTACTTC	CASRSSGGPRETQYF
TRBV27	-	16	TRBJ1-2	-	TGTGCCAGCAGTCCCTTGGGCATAACCGCTAACTATGGCTACACCTTC	CASSPLGITANYGYTF
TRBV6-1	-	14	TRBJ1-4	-	TGTGCCAGCAGTGAATTGGGACTCGGAGAAAAACTGTTTTTT	CASSELGLGEKLFF
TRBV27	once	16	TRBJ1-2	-	TGTGCCAGTCAACCTCTCCCCCGGGATCCCCAATATGGCTACACCTTC	CASQPLPRDPQYGYTF
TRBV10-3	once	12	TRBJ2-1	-	TGTGCCATAGGGGGCTCCTACAATGAGCAGTTCTTC	CAIGGSYNEQFF
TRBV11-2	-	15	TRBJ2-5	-	TGTGCCAGCAGCTTAGACCGCGGCAACCAAGAGACCCAGTACTTC	CASSLDRGNQETQYF
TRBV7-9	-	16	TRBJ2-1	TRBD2	TGTGCCAGCAGCGCGGGACTAGCGGGATTCGTTAATGAGCAGTTCTTC	CASSAGLAGFVNEQFF
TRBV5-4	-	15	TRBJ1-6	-	TGTGCCAGCAGCCCCGGGAGCCCCTATAATTCACCCCTCCACTTT	CASSPGSPYNSPLHF
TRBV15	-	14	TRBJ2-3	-	TGTGCCACCAGCTTGAGGGAGCCCACAGATACGCAGTATTTT	CATSLREPTDTQYF
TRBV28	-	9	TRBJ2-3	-	TGTGCCAGCACCTCTTTTAAGTATTTT	CASTSFKYF
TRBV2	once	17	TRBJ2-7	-	TGTGCCAGCAGTGGGCTCCCGGGACTCAGGAGCTCCTACGAGCAGTACTTC	CASSGLPGLRSSYEQYF
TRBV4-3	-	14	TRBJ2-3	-	TGCGCCAGCAGCCAAGACGTAAGCACAGATACGCAGTATTTT	CASSQDVSTDTQYF
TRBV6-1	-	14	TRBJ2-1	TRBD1	TGTGCCAGCAGGGGGACAGGCTCCTACAATGAGCAGTTCTTC	CASRGTGSYNEQFF
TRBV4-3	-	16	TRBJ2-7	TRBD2	TGCGCCAGCAGCCAAACTCGGACTAGCGGATTATACGAGCAGTACTTC	CASSQTRTSGLYEQYF
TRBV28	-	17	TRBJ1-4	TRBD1	TGTGCCAGCATCCCGGGACAGCTTGTAGGTTTTGGGGAAAAACTGTTTTTT	CASIPGQLVGFGEKLFF
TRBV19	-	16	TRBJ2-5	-	TGTGCCAGTAGTATAGCAGGCGGACTCGGTCAAGAGACCCAGTACTTC	CASSIAGGLGQETQYF
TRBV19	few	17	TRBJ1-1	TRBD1	TGTGCCAGTAGTATGGACAGGTCCGTACCCCTGAACACTGAAGCTTTCTTT	CASSMDRSVPLNTEAFF
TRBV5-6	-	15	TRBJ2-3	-	TGTGCCAGCAGCTTGGGTGGGGGCGCGGCTGATACGCAGTATTTT	CASSLGGGAADTQYF
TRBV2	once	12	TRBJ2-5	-	TGTGCCAGCAGTACGGGAGTGGAGACCCAGTACTTC	CASSTGVETQYF
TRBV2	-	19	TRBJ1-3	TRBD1	TGTGCCAGCGTGAGTGACGGAATTGACAGGGGGCCCCGAGGAAACACCATATATTTT	CASVSDGIDRGPRGNTIYF
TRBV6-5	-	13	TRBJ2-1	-	TGTGCCAGCAGCCGAGAGTTGCGGGTTGAGCAGTTCTTC	CASSRELRVEQFF
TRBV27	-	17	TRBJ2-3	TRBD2	TGTGCCAGCAGTTTGGTGCAGGTGGGGGGGGGCACAGATACGCAGTATTTT	CASSLVQVGGGTDTQYF
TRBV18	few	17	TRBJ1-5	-	TGTGCCAGCTCACCACCTGGGAACGGGGAGGCCGATCAGCCCCAGCATTTT	CASSPPGNGEADQPQHF
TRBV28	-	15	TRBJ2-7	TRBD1	TGTGCCAGCACCTATTACGGGGCAGGGGGCTACGAGCAGTACTTC	CASTYYGAGGYEQYF
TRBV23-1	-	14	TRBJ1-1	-	TGCGCCAGCACGGCAAAGACAGGGAACACTGAAGCTTTCTTT	CASTAKTGNTEAFF
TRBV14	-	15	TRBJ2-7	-	TGTGCCAGCAGCCAAGTGGGTGCTAGCCGCTACGAGCAGTACTTC	CASSQVGASRYEQYF
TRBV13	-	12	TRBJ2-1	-	TGTGCCAGCAGCCTGGACACGAATGAGCAGTTCTTC	CASSLDTNEQFF
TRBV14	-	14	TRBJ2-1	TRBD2	TGTGCCAGCAGCCATGGTAGCGGGGCCAATGAGCAGTTCTTC	CASSHGSGANEQFF
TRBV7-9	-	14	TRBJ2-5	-	TGTTCCAGCAGCTTAGGGGCAGGGAAAGAGACCCAGTACTTC	CSSSLGAGKETQYF
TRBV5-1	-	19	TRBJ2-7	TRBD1	TGCGCCAGCAGCCTTGGGGGGGACAGGGGGCTGGTCAGGTCCTACGAGCAGTACTTC	CASSLGGDRGLVRSYEQYF
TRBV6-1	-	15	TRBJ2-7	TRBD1	TGTGCCAGCAGTGAAGAGGACAGGGTGACCTACGAGCAGTACTTC	CASSEEDRVTYEQYF
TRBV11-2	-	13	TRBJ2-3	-	TGTGCCAGCAGCCGAGGTGACACAGATACGCAGTATTTT	CASSRGDTDTQYF
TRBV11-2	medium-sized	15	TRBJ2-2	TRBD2	TGTGCCAGCAGTTATAGCGGGGGGGCCACCGGGGAGCTGTTTTTT	CASSYSGGATGELFF
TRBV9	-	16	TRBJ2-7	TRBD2	TGTGCCAGCAGCGTAGGGGGGAATAGCGGGGTATACGAGCAGTACTTC	CASSVGGNSGVYEQYF
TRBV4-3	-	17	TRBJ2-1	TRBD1	TGCGCCAGCAGCCAAGGGCAGGGGGCTTTCTCCTACAATGAGCAGTTCTTC	CASSQGQGAFSYNEQFF
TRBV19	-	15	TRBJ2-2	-	TGTGCCAGTAGTATTGTGACTGATTACGTGGGGGAGCTGTTTTTT	CASSIVTDYVGELFF
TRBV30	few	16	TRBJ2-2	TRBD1	TGTGCCTGGAGTGTGGAGACAGGGGGCTTCACCGGGGAGCTGTTTTTT	CAWSVETGGFTGELFF
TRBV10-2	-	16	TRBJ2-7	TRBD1	TGCGCCAGCAGTGGGGGTCCGGGACAGCTCTCCTACGAGCAGTACTTC	CASSGGPGQLSYEQYF
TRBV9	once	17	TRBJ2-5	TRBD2	TGTGCCAGCAGCGTAGGCTTTGCGGGAGGGAACCAAGAGACCCAGTACTTC	CASSVGFAGGNQETQYF
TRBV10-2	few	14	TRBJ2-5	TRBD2	TGCGCCAGCAGAGTGAGCGGGAGTAAAGAGACCCAGTACTTC	CASRVSGSKETQYF
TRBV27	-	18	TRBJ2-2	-	TGTGCCAGCAGGCAGCGGGACAAAGGACCCGCGAACACCGGGGAGCTGTTTTTT	CASRQRDKGPANTGELFF
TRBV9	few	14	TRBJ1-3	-	TGTGCCAGCAGCGTAGTGGGGGCACCGGGCACCATATATTTT	CASSVVGAPGTIYF
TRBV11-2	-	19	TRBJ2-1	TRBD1	TGTGCCAGCAGCTATCCGGGACAGGGAGACGCGAGCTCCTACAATGAGCAGTTCTTC	CASSYPGQGDASSYNEQFF
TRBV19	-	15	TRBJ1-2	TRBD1	TGTGCCAGTAGCTCCTACGGACAGGGTAACTATGGCTACACCTTC	CASSSYGQGNYGYTF